This record concerns one T cell receptor (beta chain) sequence. Using immunoSEQ multiplex PCR, the repertoire was profiled, and TCRdb retains in-frame clones only, with some absent. The repertoire has about 130,000 clones, 88% of them found once; the top ten carry 10% to 13%. This sample was included in a study of blood T cell repertoires in COVID-19. CDR1 and CDR2 (germline): SGHRS, YFSETQ. Trimming took 4 bases from V and 1 from J, leaving 20 bases between them. The CDR3 extends over 17 amino acids. V usage is TRBV5-1 and J usage is TRBJ2-5, with a possible D match to TRBD2 (6 bases). The TCR originated in a man aged 50-59 years with acute or convalescent COVID-19. The sequencing sample was made of peripheral blood. The chain's CDR3 is CASSPRRRDAGQETQYF. CDR3 DNA sequence: TGCGCCAGCAGCCCCCGTAGGAGGGACGCCGGCCAAGAGACCCAGTACTTC. Drawing the rest from reference TRBV5-1 and TRBJ2-5, the complete variable domain is KAGVTQTPRYLIKTRGQQVTLSCSPISGHRSVSWYQQTPGQGLQFLFEYFSETQRNKGNFPGRFSGRQFSNSRSEMNVSTLELGDSALYLCASSPRRRDAGQETQYFGPGTRLLVL.